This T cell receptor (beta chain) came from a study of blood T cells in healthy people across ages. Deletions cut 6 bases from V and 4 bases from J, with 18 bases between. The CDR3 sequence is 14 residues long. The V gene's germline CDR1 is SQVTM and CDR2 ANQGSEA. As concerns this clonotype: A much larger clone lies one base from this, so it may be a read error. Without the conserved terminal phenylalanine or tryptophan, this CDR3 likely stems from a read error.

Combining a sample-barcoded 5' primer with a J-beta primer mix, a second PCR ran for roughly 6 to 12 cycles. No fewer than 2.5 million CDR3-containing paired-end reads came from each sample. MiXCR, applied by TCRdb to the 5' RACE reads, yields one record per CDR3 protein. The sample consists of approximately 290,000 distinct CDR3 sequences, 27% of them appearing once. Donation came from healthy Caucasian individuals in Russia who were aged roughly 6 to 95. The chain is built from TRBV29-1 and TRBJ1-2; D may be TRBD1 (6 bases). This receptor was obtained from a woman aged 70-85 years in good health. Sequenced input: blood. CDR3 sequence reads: CSVAVRGRVYGYTL. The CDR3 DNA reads TGCAGCGTAGCGGTCAGGGGCAGGGTCTATGGCTACACCCTC.